This TCR beta chain was found in a study of blood T cell repertoires in COVID-19. In this sample, this clone turned up a few times. CDR3 length equals 13 residues. Per the germline V gene, CDR1 is LGHNA and CDR2 is YNFKEQ. Trimming removed 3 bases from V and 14 bases from J; junction bases left unmatched: 9. TCRdb keeps only in-frame clones here, not all; method: immunoSEQ multiplex PCR. The sample yields 200,000 to 300,000 clones, 88% seen once. The TCR originated in a man between 60 and 70 years old who had recovered from COVID-19. This chain connects TRBV4-2 to TRBJ1-2, with 10 bases lining up with TRBD1. The sample was peripheral blood. Here the CDR3 reads CASSQDRGLIGTF. DNA for the CDR3: TGTGCCAGCAGCCAGGACAGGGGGTTAATTGGAACCTTC.